The 30 T cell receptor beta chains presented below share a single source sample, sequenced in a study of OX40 agonist ivuxolimab in advanced cancers. TCRdb's table, derived via immunoSEQ multiplex PCR, lists solely in-frame clones and lacks some. The sample holds 70,000 to 90,000 clones, under 90% seen once. Source: CD4+ or CD8+ T cells sorted from blood, taken in a trial of the OX40 agonist ivuxolimab. Source of these receptors: an adult with an advanced solid tumor such as melanoma, head and neck, liver or kidney cancer.

The chain carries TRBV7-2 and TRBJ1-3; D gene uncertain. V was clipped by 2 bases and J by 7 bases, with 15 bases between them. This CDR3 has 15 residues. The germline V gene encodes CDR1 SGHTA and CDR2 FQGNSA. This chain's CDR3 is CASSLTGRVSNTIYF. CDR3 coding DNA: TGTGCCAGCAGCTTAACGGGGAGAGTAAGCAACACCATATATTTT.

V and J are TRBV11-2 and TRBJ1-3; TRBD1 matches 9 bases. V dropped 1 base and J dropped 0; count of bases not matched to a gene: 10. Germline loops: CDR1 SGHAT, CDR2 FQNNGV. The CDR3 is 19 residues long. CDR3 loop: CASSLVPGQGMGSGNTIYF. CDR3 DNA: TGTGCCAGCAGCTTAGTCCCGGGACAGGGTATGGGCTCTGGAAACACCATATATTTT.

The chain employs TRBV5-5 and TRBJ2-4; 7 bases match TRBD1. V shed 3 bases, J shed 0 bases, and the junction held 9 bases outside the gene matches. Per germline, CDR1 SGHKS and CDR2 YYEKEE (reference sequence). The CDR3 loop spans 17 amino acids. The CDR3 loop is CASSSYGDRIAKNIQYF. For the CDR3, the DNA is TGTGCCAGCAGCTCCTACGGGGACAGAATAGCCAAAAACATTCAGTACTTC.

The V call is TRBV6-1, the J call TRBJ2-7; TRBD1 is a possible D gene (6 bases). V lost 3 bases, J lost 0 bases, and 9 bases lay in between. The CDR3 consists of 14 residues. CDR1 is MNHNS and CDR2 is SASEGT in the germline V gene. The CDR3 DNA reads as TGTGCCAGCAGTGACGACAGGTACTCCTACGAGCAGTACTTC. Translated: CASSDDRYSYEQYF.

The chain carries TRBV9 and TRBJ1-2, with a possible D match to TRBD1 (5 bases). The CDR3 runs to 15 residues. Trimming removed 0 bases from V and 7 bases from J, with 16 bases in between. Germline loops: CDR1 SGDLS, CDR2 YYNGEE. The CDR3 region has the DNA TGTGCCAGCAGCGTAGTAGGACGGGACGGTTTTGGCTACACCTTC. Translated, it gives CASSVVGRDGFGYTF. Drawing the rest from reference TRBV9 and TRBJ1-2, the complete variable domain is DSGVTQTPKHLITATGQRVTLRCSPRSGDLSVYWYQQSLDQGLQFLIQYYNGEERAKGNILERFSAQQFPDLHSELNLSSLELGDSALYFCASSVVGRDGFGYTFGSGTRLTVV.

This rearrangement joins TRBV5-4 to TRBJ2-6; 7 bases align to TRBD1. From germline, CDR1 is SGHNT and CDR2 YYREEE (reference sequence). The CDR3 covers 15 residues. V gave up 6 bases and J gave up 2 bases; unmatched junction bases: 5. CDR3 in amino acids: CASNYRGPGANVLTF. CDR3 bases: TGTGCCAGCAACTACAGGGGCCCTGGGGCCAACGTCCTGACTTTC.

The gene calls are TRBV18 and TRBJ2-1, with a weak D call TRBD1 (6 bases). The CDR3 is 16 amino acids. V gave up 0 bases and J gave up 5 bases, with 14 bases separating them. Germline lookup yields CDR1 KGHSH and CDR2 LQKENI. In nucleotides, the CDR3 is TGTGCCAGCTCACCACCGAACACAGGGAACGACAATGAGCAGTTCTTC. Its translation: CASSPPNTGNDNEQFF.

The chain is built from TRBV5-6 and TRBJ1-1; D ambiguous. The CDR3 contains 15 residues. V gave up 5 bases and J gave up 0 bases, with 14 bases separating them. CDR1 is SGHDT, CDR2 YYEEEE, per germline. CDR3 bases: TGTGCCAGCAGTTCTAGGACGGACTTGAACACTGAAGCTTTCTTT. Amino acid sequence: CASSSRTDLNTEAFF.

DNA of the CDR3: TGTGCCAGCAGCTTAGGGACAGCGACGGGCAATCAGCCCCAGCATTTT. Its translation: CASSLGTATGNQPQHF. The rearrangement uses TRBV7-9 and TRBJ1-5; possible D gene TRBD1, 6 bases. The germline V gene encodes CDR1 SEHNR and CDR2 FQNEAQ (reference sequence). V gave up 1 base and J gave up 2 bases, with 12 bases separating them. The CDR3 covers 16 residues.

This clone was picked up a small number of times. The chain combines TRBV19 with TRBJ1-2; 7 bases align to TRBD1. Germline V gives CDR1 LNHDA, CDR2 SQIVND (reference sequence). Trimming took 4 bases from V and 2 from J; bases not matched to a gene: 7. CDR3 length: 15 amino acids. The CDR3, as DNA: TGTGCCAGTAGTAGCCCGACGGGACAGAACTATGGCTACACCTTC. It yields the protein CASSSPTGQNYGYTF.

J is TRBJ1-2 and V is TRBV4-1; no clear D. V dropped 5 bases and J dropped 1 base, with 11 bases sitting between them. The germline V gene encodes CDR1 MGHRA and CDR2 YSYEKL. This CDR3 has 14 residues. The CDR3 bases are TGCGCCAGCAGCTTGTCAGGAGGTAACTATGGCTACACCTTC. As protein: CASSLSGGNYGYTF.

The rearrangement links TRBV9 to TRBJ2-5; either TRBD1 or TRBD2 may supply D (5 bases each). CDR1 is SGDLS and CDR2 is YYNGEE in the germline V gene. The CDR3 has 14 residues. V lost 0 bases and J 5 bases, leaving 11 bases between the germline ends. CDR3 bases: TGTGCCAGCAGCGTAGATCGGGGCGGCGAGACCCAGTACTTC. This translates into CASSVDRGGETQYF.

The chain employs TRBV29-1 and TRBJ2-1; perhaps D is TRBD1 or TRBD2 (5 bases each). This CDR3 region has 16 residues. The V gene's germline CDR1 is SQVTM and CDR2 ANQGSEA. Trimming took 4 bases from V and 0 from J, leaving 16 bases between them. For the CDR3, the DNA is TGCAGCGTTGTTGGCCAAGAGGGGAGCTCCTACAATGAGCAGTTCTTC. Translating gives CSVVGQEGSSYNEQFF.

The chain combines TRBV5-4 with TRBJ2-2; TRBD2 agrees at 7 bases. From germline, CDR1 is SGHNT and CDR2 YYREEE (reference sequence). V dropped 4 bases and J dropped 6; count of bases not matched to a gene: 12. The CDR3 totals 16 residues. Here the CDR3 reads CASSLRTRLFSGELFF. CDR3 DNA sequence: TGTGCCAGCAGCCTAAGGACTAGACTTTTTTCCGGGGAGCTGTTTTTT.

This clone appeared a single time. The rearrangement links TRBV5-1 to TRBJ2-3; 7 bases agree with TRBD2. The CDR3 totals 19 residues. V dropped 3 bases and J dropped 0; count of bases not matched to a gene: 16. The germline V gene encodes CDR1 SGHRS and CDR2 YFSETQ. The CDR3 sequence is CASSSWRGSSVSSTDTQYF. The CDR3 DNA is TGCGCCAGCAGCTCTTGGCGGGGGTCTAGCGTTTCTAGCACAGATACGCAGTATTTT.

This sequence joins TRBV9 and TRBJ1-2, with a weak D call TRBD1 (5 bases). The CDR3 runs to 13 residues. CDR1 is SGDLS, CDR2 YYNGEE, per germline. Trimming removed 3 bases at V and 4 bases at J, with 10 bases between. The CDR3 loop reads CASSGQLSYGYTF. In nucleotides, the CDR3 is TGTGCCAGCAGCGGACAGCTTTCCTATGGCTACACCTTC.

CDR3 sequence (DNA): TGCGCCAGCAGCTTGGACACAATGAACACTGAAGCTTTCTTT. It encodes CASSLDTMNTEAFF. This chain joins TRBV5-1 and TRBJ1-1; D call uncertain. V was shortened by 0 bases and J by 0 bases, with 6 bases between the two germline ends. The germline gives CDR1 SGHRS, CDR2 YFSETQ. The CDR3 covers 14 residues.

V and J are TRBV7-9 and TRBJ2-7; unclear D gene. Germline loops: CDR1 SEHNR, CDR2 FQNEAQ (reference sequence). The CDR3 loop spans 13 amino acids. Trimming stripped 5 bases from V and 2 bases from J, with 10 bases between. The DNA for the CDR3 is TGTGCCAGCAGCCGCCATGAAACCTACGAGCAGTACTTC. This translates into CASSRHETYEQYF.

The chain has TRBV19 and TRBJ2-2, with D possibly being TRBD1 (6 bases). The CDR3 is made up of 15 amino acids. Trimming shortened V by 3 bases and J by 4 bases, and 12 bases separated the two germline ends. Per germline, CDR1 LNHDA and CDR2 SQIVND (reference sequence). For the CDR3, the DNA is TGTGCCAGTAGTATGAATACAGGGTCCACCGGGGAGCTGTTTTTT. It encodes CASSMNTGSTGELFF.

This clone was counted a single time. The chain recombines TRBV19 with TRBJ1-5, with TRBD1 as a possible D gene (5 bases). The CDR3 consists of 15 residues. Germline V gene data show CDR1 as LNHDA and CDR2 as SQIVND (reference sequence). Between the trimmed V and J ends, which lost 4 bases and 4 bases, there was a span of 14 bases. The CDR3: CASSNMGDLNQPQHF. Written as DNA, the CDR3 is TGTGCCAGTAGTAATATGGGGGACCTAAATCAGCCCCAGCATTTT.

V and J are TRBV7-2 and TRBJ1-5; TRBD1 matches 10 bases. The germline V gene encodes CDR1 SGHTA and CDR2 FQGNSA. This CDR3 region has 15 residues. Trimming removed 4 bases from V and 7 bases from J; junction bases left unmatched: 7. The CDR3 coding sequence is TGTGCCAGCAGCTCCAGACAGGGGGCAGGGCAGCCCCAGCATTTT. As protein: CASSSRQGAGQPQHF.

The rearrangement uses TRBV19 and TRBJ2-1; the D is unclear. Germline CDR1 LNHDA, CDR2 SQIVND (reference sequence). V shed 5 bases and J shed 2 bases, with 13 bases lying between them. The CDR3 is made up of 15 amino acids. CDR3 DNA: TGTGCCAGTAGTTTCCGACATGGTACCTACAATGAGCAGTTCTTC. Protein sequence: CASSFRHGTYNEQFF.

This sequence joins TRBV6-6 and TRBJ2-7; possibly TRBD2 for D (5 bases). V was pared by 8 bases and J by 3 bases, with 17 bases between. The CDR3 runs 14 residues. CDR1 and CDR2 from the germline V gene are MNHNY and SVGAGI (reference sequence). CDR3 sequence reads: CASLNKAGGYEQYF. The CDR3 region has the DNA TGTGCCAGCCTTAACAAAGCAGGAGGCTACGAGCAGTACTTC.

The chain recombines TRBV2 with TRBJ1-5, with 11 bases lining up with TRBD1. Unmatched junction bases numbered 1, after V lost 4 bases and J lost 5 bases. The CDR3 extends over 14 amino acids. Germline V gene lookup returns CDR1 SNHLY and CDR2 FYNNEI. CDR3 nucleotides: TGTGCCAGCAGTGGGACAGGGGGCGATCAGCCCCAGCATTTT. Protein sequence: CASSGTGGDQPQHF.

The rearrangement joins TRBV28 to TRBJ2-1; maybe TRBD1 (6 bases). V gave up 3 bases and J gave up 3 bases, with 15 bases separating them. The CDR3 has 16 amino acids. The germline CDR1 and CDR2 sequences are MDHEN and SYDVKM. CDR3 nucleotide sequence: TGTGCCAGCAGTTTGCCCACAGGGAAAGTCTACAATGAGCAGTTCTTC. Its translation: CASSLPTGKVYNEQFF.

This clone was counted a few times. This sequence joins TRBV19 and TRBJ2-1; D may correspond to TRBD1 or TRBD2 (5 bases each). The CDR3 spans 13 residues. V was trimmed by 4 bases and J by 10 bases, leaving 14 bases between them. CDR1 LNHDA and CDR2 SQIVND come from the germline V gene (reference sequence). CDR3 sequence: CASSRWDLLEQFF. CDR3 sequence (DNA): TGTGCCAGTAGTAGGTGGGACCTTCTGGAGCAGTTCTTC. The whole variable domain, filled in from reference TRBV19 and TRBJ2-1, reads DGGITQSPKYLFRKEGQNVTLSCEQNLNHDAMYWYRQDPGQGLRLIYYSQIVNDFQKGDIAEGYSVSREKKESFPLTVTSAQKNPTAFYLCASSRWDLLEQFFGPGTRLTVL.

V usage is TRBV2 and J usage is TRBJ1-1; TRBD1 matches at 9 bases. Trimming removed 6 bases from V and 1 base from J; junction bases left unmatched: 6. The CDR3 length is 15 residues. Germline V CDR1 and CDR2: SNHLY, FYNNEI. The CDR3 sequence: CASREQGARNTEAFF. Here the CDR3 DNA reads TGTGCCAGCAGGGAACAGGGGGCGCGGAACACTGAAGCTTTCTTT. Together with reference TRBV2 and TRBJ1-1, the CDR3 gives the full variable domain: EPEVTQTPSHQVTQMGQEVILRCVPISNHLYFYWYRQILGQKVEFLVSFYNNEISEKSEIFDDQFSVERPDGSNFTLKIRSTKLEDSAMYFCASREQGARNTEAFFGQGTRLTVV.

The chain joins TRBV5-1 to TRBJ2-5, with 10 bases aligning to TRBD1. The assigned J gene may be wrong: the sequence end matches TRBJ2-7 better. From germline, CDR1 is SGHRS and CDR2 YFSETQ. This CDR3 has 14 residues. The CDR3 nucleotides are TGCGCCAGCACCCTATGGACAGGGGGCTACGAGCAGTACTTC. It codes for CASTLWTGGYEQYF.

The chain recombines TRBV27 with TRBJ1-1; a weak D match, TRBD1 (5 bases). V lost 3 bases and J lost 3, with 8 bases in between. CDR1 MNHEY and CDR2 SMNVEV come from the germline V gene (reference sequence). This CDR3 comprises 13 residues. The CDR3 coding sequence is TGTGCCAGCAGTTTGTTAGGGGACACTGAAGCTTTCTTT. This sequence encodes CASSLLGDTEAFF.

With regard to this clone: The CDR3 ends on some other residue instead of the conserved phenylalanine or tryptophan, so this is likely a read error. It is unclear where the CDR3 begins or ends on the DNA, so no DNA is shown, and the CDR3 is as TCRdb lists it. V and J are TRBV29-1 and TRBJ2-3; the table's D call TRBD1 went unverified against the DNA. Germline-derived CDR1 and CDR2 are SQVTM and ANQGSEA. The CDR3 is made up of 8 amino acids, end residues included. The CDR3 region is CSVEAGAL.